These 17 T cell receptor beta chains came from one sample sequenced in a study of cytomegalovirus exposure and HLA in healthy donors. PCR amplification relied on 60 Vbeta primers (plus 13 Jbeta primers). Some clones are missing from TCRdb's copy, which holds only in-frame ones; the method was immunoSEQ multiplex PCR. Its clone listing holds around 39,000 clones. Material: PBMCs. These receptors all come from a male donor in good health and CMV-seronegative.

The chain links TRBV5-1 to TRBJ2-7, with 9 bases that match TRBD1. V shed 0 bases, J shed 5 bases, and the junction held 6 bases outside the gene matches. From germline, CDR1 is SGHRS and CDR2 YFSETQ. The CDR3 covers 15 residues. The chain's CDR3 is CASSLAVTGGNEQYF. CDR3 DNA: TGCGCCAGCAGCTTGGCCGTGACAGGGGGTAACGAGCAGTACTTC.

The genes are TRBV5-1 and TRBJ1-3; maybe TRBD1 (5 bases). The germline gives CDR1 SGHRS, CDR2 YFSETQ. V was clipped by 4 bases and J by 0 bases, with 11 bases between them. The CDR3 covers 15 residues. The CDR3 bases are TGCGCCAGCAGCAAGGGCGACAGCTCTGGAAACACCATATATTTT. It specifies CASSKGDSSGNTIYF. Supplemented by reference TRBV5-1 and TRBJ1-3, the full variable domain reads KAGVTQTPRYLIKTRGQQVTLSCSPISGHRSVSWYQQTPGQGLQFLFEYFSETQRNKGNFPGRFSGRQFSNSRSEMNVSTLELGDSALYLCASSKGDSSGNTIYFGEGSWLTVV.

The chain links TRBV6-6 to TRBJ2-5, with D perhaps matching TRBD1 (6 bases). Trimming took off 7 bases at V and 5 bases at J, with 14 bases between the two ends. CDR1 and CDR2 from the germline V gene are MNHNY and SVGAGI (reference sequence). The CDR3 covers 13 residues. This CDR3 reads CASTIQGRETQYF. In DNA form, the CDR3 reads TGTGCCAGCACAATACAGGGTAGGGAGACCCAGTACTTC.

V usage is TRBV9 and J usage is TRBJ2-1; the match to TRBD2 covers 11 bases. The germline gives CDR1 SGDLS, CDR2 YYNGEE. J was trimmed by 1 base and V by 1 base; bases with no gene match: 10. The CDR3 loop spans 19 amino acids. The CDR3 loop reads CASSVPSGGSLGSYNEQFF. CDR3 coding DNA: TGTGCCAGCAGCGTACCTAGCGGGGGGAGTCTGGGGTCCTACAATGAGCAGTTCTTC.

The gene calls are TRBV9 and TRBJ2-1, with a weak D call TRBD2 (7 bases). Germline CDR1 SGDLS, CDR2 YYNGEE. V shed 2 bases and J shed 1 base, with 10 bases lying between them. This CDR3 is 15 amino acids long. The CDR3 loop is CASSVGGRSYNEQFF. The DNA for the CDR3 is TGTGCCAGCAGCGTCGGGGGGCGATCCTACAATGAGCAGTTCTTC.

CDR3 bases: TGTGCCAGCAGTTTGCACACAAGACAAGCCAAAAACATTCAGTACTTC. Its protein product is CASSLHTRQAKNIQYF. The genes are TRBV28 and TRBJ2-4, with unresolved D. Germline V gives CDR1 MDHEN, CDR2 SYDVKM. The CDR3 has 16 amino acids. Deletions cut 3 bases from V and 0 bases from J, with 12 bases between.

The CDR3 region is CASSQDRELAGGHEQFF. CDR3 sequence (DNA): TGCGCCAGCAGCCAAGATCGGGAACTAGCGGGGGGGCATGAGCAGTTCTTC. This rearrangement joins TRBV4-1 to TRBJ2-1, with 13 bases matching TRBD2. The trim removed 0 bases at V and 8 bases at J, leaving 7 bases unmatched. The CDR3 runs 17 residues. Germline lookup yields CDR1 MGHRA and CDR2 YSYEKL.

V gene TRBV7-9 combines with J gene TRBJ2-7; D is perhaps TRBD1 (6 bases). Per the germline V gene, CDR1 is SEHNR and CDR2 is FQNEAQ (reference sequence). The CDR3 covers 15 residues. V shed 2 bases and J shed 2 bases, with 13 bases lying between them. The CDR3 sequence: CASSLRQDRPYEQYF. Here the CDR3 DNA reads TGTGCCAGCAGCTTAAGACAGGACCGGCCCTACGAGCAGTACTTC.

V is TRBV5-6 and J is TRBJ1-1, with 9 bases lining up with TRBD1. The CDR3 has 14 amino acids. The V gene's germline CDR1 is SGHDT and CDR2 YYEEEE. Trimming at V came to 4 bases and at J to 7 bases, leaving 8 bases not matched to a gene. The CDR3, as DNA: TGTGCCAGCAGCACCCTGGACAGGGGAGTTGAAGCTTTCTTT. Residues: CASSTLDRGVEAFF. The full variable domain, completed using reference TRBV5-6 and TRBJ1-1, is DAGVTQSPTHLIKTRGQQVTLRCSPKSGHDTVSWYQQALGQGPQFIFQYYEEEERQRGNFPDRFSGHQFPNYSSELNVNALLLGDSALYLCASSTLDRGVEAFFGQGTRLTVV.

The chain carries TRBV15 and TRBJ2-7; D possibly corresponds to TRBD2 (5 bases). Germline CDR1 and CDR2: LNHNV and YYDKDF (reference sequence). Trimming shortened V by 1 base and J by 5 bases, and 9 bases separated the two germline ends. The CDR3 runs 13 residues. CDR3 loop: CATSRGTFDEQYF. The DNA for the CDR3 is TGTGCCACCAGCAGAGGGACTTTCGACGAGCAGTACTTC.

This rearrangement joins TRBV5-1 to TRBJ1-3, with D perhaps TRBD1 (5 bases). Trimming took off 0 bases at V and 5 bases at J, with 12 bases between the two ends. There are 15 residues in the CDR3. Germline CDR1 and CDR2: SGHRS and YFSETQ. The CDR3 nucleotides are TGCGCCAGCAGCTTGGCCCCGGGGGTGAGAAACACCATATATTTT. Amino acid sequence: CASSLAPGVRNTIYF.

CDR3 sequence: CAWGTLNSPLHF. Here the CDR3 DNA reads TGTGCCTGGGGGACACTAAATTCACCCCTCCACTTT. The chain joins TRBV30 to TRBJ1-6; D is perhaps TRBD1 (6 bases). This CDR3 spans 12 amino acids. Germline V CDR1 and CDR2: GTSNPN, SVGIG (reference sequence). Trimming cost V 5 bases and J 7 bases, with 9 bases left between them.

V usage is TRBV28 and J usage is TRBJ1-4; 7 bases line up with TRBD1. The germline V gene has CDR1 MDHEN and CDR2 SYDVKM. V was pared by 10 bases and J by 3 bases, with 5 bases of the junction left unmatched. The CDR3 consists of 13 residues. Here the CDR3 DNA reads TGTGCCATACGTCAGGGGGCTAATGAAAAACTGTTTTTT. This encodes CAIRQGANEKLFF.

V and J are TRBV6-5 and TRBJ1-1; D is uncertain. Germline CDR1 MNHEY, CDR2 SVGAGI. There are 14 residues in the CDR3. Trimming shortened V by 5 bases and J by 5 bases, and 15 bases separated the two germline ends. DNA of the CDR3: TGTGCCAGCAGTACCCCAGGAGGTGGAACTGAAGCTTTCTTT. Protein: CASSTPGGGTEAFF.

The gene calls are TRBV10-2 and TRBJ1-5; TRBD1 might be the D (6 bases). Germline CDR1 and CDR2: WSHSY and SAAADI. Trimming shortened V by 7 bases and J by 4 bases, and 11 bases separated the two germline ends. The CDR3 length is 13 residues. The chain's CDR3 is CASMDSLNQPQHF. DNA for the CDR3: TGCGCCAGCATGGACAGCCTTAATCAGCCCCAGCATTTT.

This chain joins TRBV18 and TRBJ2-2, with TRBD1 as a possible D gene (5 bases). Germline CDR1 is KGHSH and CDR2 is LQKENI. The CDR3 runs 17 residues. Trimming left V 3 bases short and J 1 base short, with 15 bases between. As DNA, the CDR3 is TGTGCCAGCTCACCCAGTTCGGTGACAGAGAACACCGGGGAGCTGTTTTTT. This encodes CASSPSSVTENTGELFF.

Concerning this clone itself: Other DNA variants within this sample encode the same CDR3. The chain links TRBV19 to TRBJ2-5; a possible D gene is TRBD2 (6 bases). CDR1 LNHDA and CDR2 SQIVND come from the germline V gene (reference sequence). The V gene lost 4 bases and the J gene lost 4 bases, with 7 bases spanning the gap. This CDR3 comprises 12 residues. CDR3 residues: CASSTGGETQYF. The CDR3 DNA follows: TGTGCCAGTAGTACCGGGGGAGAGACCCAGTACTTC.